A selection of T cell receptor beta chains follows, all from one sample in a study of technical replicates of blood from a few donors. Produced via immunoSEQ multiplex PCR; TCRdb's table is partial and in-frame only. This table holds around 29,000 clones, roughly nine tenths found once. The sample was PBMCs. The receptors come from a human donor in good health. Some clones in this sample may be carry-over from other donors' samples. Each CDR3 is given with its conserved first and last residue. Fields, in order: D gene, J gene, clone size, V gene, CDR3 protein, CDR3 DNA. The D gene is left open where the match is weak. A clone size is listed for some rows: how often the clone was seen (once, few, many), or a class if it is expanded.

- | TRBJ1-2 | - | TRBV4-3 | CASSQDESQGYGYTF | TGCGCCAGCAGCCAAGATGAGAGTCAGGGTTATGGCTACACCTTC
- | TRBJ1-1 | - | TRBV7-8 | CASSSQVNTEAFF | TGTGCCAGCAGCTCACAGGTCAACACTGAAGCTTTCTTT
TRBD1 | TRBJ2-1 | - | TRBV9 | CASSPVGTGGYNEQFF | TGTGCCAGCAGCCCCGTCGGGACAGGGGGTTACAATGAGCAGTTCTTC
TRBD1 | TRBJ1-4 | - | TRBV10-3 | CAISEETGVGKLFF | TGTGCCATCAGTGAAGAGACAGGGGTCGGAAAACTGTTTTTT
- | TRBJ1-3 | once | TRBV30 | CAWSVRSFSGNTIYF | TGTGCCTGGAGTGTACGCAGTTTCTCTGGAAACACCATATATTTT
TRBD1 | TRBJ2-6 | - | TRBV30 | CAWMVQGAGGANVLTF | TGTGCCTGGATGGTACAGGGGGCGGGTGGGGCCAACGTCCTGACTTTC
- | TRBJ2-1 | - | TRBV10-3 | CAISPGQLRFF | TGTGCCATCAGCCCAGGACAGTTAAGGTTCTTC
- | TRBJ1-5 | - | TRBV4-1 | CASSQPGGPQHF | TGCGCCAGCAGCCAGCCCGGGGGGCCCCAGCATTTT
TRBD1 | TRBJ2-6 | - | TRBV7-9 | CASRKKGTGIRSGANVLTF | TGTGCCAGCAGAAAAAAGGGGACAGGGATTCGATCTGGGGCCAACGTCCTGACTTTC
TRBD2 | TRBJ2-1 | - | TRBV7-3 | CASSLASGSPNEQFF | TGTGCCAGCAGCTTAGCTAGCGGGAGTCCCAATGAGCAGTTCTTC
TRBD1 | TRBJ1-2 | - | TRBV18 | CASSSGQGDYGYTF | TGTGCCAGCTCAAGTGGACAGGGCGACTATGGCTACACCTTC
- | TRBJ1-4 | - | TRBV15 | CATSNSNNEKLFF | TGTGCCACCAGCAACAGCAATAATGAAAAACTGTTTTTT
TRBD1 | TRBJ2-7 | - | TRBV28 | CASTSDGTGMYEQYF | TGTGCCAGCACCTCCGACGGGACAGGGATGTACGAGCAGTACTTC
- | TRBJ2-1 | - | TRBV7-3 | CASSLSGAYNEQFF | TGTGCCAGCAGCTTAAGCGGGGCCTACAATGAGCAGTTCTTC
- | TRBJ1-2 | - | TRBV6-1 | CASSESGGIPYGYTF | TGTGCCAGCAGTGAGTCGGGGGGGATTCCCTATGGCTACACCTTC